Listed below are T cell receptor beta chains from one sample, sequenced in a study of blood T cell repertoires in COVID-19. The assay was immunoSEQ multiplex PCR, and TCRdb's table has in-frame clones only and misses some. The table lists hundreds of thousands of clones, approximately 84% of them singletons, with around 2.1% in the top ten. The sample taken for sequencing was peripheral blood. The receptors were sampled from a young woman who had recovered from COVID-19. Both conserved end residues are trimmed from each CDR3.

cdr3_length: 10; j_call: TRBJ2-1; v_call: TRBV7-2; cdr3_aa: ASSYPGTIGF
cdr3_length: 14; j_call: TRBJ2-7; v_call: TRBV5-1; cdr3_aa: ASSRPTGGPPYEQY
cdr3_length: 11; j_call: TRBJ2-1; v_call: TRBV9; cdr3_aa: ASRAGAGNEQF
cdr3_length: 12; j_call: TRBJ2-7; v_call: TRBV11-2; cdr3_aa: ASSLISQAYEQY
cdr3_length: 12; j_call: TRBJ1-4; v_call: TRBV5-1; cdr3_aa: ASSWTAGNEKLF
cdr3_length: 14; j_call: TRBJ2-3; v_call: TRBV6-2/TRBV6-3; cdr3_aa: ASTPWTSGSGDTQY
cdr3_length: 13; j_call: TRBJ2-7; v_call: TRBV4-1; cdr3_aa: ASSQGQAGGYEQY
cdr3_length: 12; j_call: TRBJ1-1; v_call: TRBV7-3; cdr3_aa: ASSLNGGNTEAF
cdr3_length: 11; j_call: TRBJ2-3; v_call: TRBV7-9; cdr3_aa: ASSSGGADTQY
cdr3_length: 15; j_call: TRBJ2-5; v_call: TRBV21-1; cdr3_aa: ASSPGGGKEPQETQY
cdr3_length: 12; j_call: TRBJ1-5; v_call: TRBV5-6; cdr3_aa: ASSLLRDNQPQH
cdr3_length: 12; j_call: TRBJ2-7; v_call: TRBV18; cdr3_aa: ASSPPLGGNEQY
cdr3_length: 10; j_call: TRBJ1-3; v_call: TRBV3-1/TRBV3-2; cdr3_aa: ASESPRGTIY
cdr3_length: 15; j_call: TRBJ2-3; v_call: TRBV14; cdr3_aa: ASSQSKRRGGLDTQY
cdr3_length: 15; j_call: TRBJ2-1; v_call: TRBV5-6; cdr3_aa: ASAGWGTESSYNEQF
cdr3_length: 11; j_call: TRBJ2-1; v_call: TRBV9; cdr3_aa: ASSVGGANEQF
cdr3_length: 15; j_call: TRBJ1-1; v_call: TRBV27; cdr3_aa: ASSYRGRGVRDTEAF
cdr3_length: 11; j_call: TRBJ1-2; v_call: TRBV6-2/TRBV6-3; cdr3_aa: ASSTTGNDGYT
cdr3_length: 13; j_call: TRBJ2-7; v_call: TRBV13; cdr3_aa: ASSTRTSGDYEQY
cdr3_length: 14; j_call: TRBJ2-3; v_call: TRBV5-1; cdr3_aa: ASSRGTSGFTDTQY
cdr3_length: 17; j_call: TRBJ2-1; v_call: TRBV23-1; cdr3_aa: ASSQREGPRTIAYNEQF
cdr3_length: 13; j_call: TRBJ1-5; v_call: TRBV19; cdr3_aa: ASSHRPDRNQAQH
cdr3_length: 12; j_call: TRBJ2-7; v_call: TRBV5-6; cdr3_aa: ASSLKRDSREQY
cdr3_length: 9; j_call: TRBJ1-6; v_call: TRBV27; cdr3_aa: ASTGQGPLH
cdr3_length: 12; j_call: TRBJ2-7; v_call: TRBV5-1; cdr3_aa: ASSLTSGAYEQY
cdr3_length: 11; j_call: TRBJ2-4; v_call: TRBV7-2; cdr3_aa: ASSPHQGDIQY
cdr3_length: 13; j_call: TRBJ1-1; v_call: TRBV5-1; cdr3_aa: ASSLAEGGGTEAF
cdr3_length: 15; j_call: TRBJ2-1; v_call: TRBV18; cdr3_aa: ASSRKRDSGRGNEQF
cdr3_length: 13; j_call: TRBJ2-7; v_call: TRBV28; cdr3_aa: ASSFLVRTSYEQY
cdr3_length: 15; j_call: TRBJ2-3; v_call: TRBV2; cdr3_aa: ASSEAVLHPSTDTQY
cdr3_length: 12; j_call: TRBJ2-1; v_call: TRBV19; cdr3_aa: ASNDGLAANEQF
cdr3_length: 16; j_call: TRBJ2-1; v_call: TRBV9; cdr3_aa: ASSEKASLAGLYNEQF
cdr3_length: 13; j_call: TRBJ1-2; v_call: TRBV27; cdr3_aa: ASSLGTGGWYGYT
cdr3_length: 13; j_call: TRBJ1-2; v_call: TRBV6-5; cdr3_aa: ASREATGGGYGYT
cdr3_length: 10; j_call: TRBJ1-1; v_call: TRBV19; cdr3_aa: ASSILGTEAF
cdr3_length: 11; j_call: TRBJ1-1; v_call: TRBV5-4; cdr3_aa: ASNLLQEGEAF
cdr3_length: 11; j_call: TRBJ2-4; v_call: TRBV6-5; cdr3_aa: ASSQGARNIQY
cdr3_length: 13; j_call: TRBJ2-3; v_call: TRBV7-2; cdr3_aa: ASVPHRGGQDTQY
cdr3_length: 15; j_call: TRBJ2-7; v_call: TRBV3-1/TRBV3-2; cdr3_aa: ASSQDSGGGFNYEQY
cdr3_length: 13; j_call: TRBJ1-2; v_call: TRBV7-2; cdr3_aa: ASSLVTNSGYGYT
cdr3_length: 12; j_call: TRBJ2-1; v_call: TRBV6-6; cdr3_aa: ASTKSRVSGEQF
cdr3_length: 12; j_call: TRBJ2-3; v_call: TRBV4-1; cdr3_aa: ASSQDRTTDTQY
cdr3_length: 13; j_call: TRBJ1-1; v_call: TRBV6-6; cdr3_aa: ASSYGGVSNTEAF
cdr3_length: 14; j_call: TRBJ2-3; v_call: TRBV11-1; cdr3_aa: ASSLVRGGLTDTQY
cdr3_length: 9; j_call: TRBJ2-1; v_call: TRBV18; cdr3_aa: ASSPGTEQF
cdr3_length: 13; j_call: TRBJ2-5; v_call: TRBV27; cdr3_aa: ASSLWGGTSETQY
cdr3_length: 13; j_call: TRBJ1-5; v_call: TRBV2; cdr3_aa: ASSSDRDRDQPQH
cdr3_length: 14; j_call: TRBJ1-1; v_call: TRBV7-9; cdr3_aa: ASSSQGAGMNTEAF
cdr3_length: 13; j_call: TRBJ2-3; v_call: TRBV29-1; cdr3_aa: SVEGDYPTADTQY
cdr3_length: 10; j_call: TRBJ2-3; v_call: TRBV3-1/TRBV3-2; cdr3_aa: ASGGGTDTQY
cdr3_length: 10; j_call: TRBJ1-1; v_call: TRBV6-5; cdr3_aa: ASSTGNTEAF